The 7 T cell receptor beta chains below were found in one sample sequenced in a study of blood T cell repertoires in COVID-19. Libraries were prepared by immunoSEQ multiplex PCR; TCRdb keeps only in-frame clonotypes and omits some of them. The sample records hundreds of thousands of clones, 70% to 90% being singletons. The sequencing input was PBMCs or T cells enriched from blood (not recorded which). These receptor sequences come from a woman aged 18-29 years who had been exposed to COVID-19.

The chain is built from TRBV15 and TRBJ1-2, with D possibly matching TRBD1 (5 bases). The CDR3 spans 16 residues. The germline gives CDR1 LNHNV, CDR2 YYDKDF (reference sequence). V lost 3 bases and J lost 6, with 20 bases in between. The CDR3 sequence is CATSSPTAGGLNGYTF. The CDR3 DNA is TGTGCCACCAGCAGTCCGACAGCGGGAGGGCTCAATGGCTACACCTTC.

The sample holds a few counts of this clone. The rearrangement joins TRBV4-2 to TRBJ2-3; D is uncertain. In germline, CDR1 is LGHNA, CDR2 YNFKEQ. The CDR3 has 16 residues. Trimming cost V 0 bases and J 4 bases, with 14 bases left between them. The CDR3 reads CASSQDSSGGPDTQYF. CDR3 coding DNA: TGTGCCAGCAGCCAAGACAGCTCGGGTGGCCCAGATACGCAGTATTTT.

The chain carries TRBV28 and TRBJ1-4; 7 bases map to TRBD1. The germline V gene has CDR1 MDHEN and CDR2 SYDVKM. With V trimmed by 7 bases and J by 7 bases, 3 bases remained unmatched. The CDR3 consists of 12 residues. The CDR3 reads CASNGQVEKLFF. The CDR3 DNA reads TGTGCCAGCAACGGACAGGTTGAAAAACTGTTTTTT. Complete variable domain (other parts from reference TRBV28 and TRBJ1-4): DVKVTQSSRYLVKRTGEKVFLECVQDMDHENMFWYRQDPGLGLRLIYFSYDVKMKEKGDIPEGYSVSREKKERFSLILESASTNQTSMYLCASNGQVEKLFFGSGTQLSVL.

The CDR3 DNA reads as TGTGCCAGCAGCTTGTTGAGCGGGGAAGAGACCCAGTACTTC. Protein sequence: CASSLLSGEETQYF. This chain joins TRBV5-8 and TRBJ2-5; TRBD2 matches at 7 bases. V dropped 1 base and J dropped 3; count of bases not matched to a gene: 3. This CDR3 has 14 amino acids. CDR1 and CDR2 (germline): SGHTS, YDEGEE.

The CDR3: CASSLAPSGSYNEQFF. CDR3 nucleotide sequence: TGTGCCAGCAGCTTGGCTCCTAGCGGGAGTTACAATGAGCAGTTCTTC. This chain links TRBV5-4 with TRBJ2-1, with 10 bases lining up with TRBD2. The CDR3 has 16 amino acids. J gave up 4 bases and V 0 bases, and 4 bases lay outside the gene matches. Looked up from germline, CDR1 is SGHNT and CDR2 is YYREEE (reference sequence).

The chain couples TRBV4-2 to TRBJ1-4; 7 bases are a match to TRBD1. Germline lookup yields CDR1 LGHNA and CDR2 YNFKEQ. CDR3 length: 15 residues. The junction had 6 bases not matched to a gene; V was cut back by 0 bases and J by 8 bases. CDR3 DNA: TGTGCCAGCAGCCAAGATCCCAGGGGGGTAGAAAAACTGTTTTTT. Translated, it gives CASSQDPRGVEKLFF.

The chain combines TRBV11-3 with TRBJ2-7, with TRBD2 matching 7 bases. CDR1 SGHNT and CDR2 YENEEA come from the germline V gene. V trimming: 5 bases; J trimming: 0 bases; junction bases outside the gene matches: 7. The CDR3 contains 15 residues. This CDR3 reads CASSPDSGGSYEQYF. CDR3 coding DNA: TGTGCCAGCAGCCCAGACTCGGGGGGCTCCTACGAGCAGTACTTC.